Listed below are T cell receptor beta chains from one sample, sequenced in a study of CD8+ T cells in alopecia areata. The repertoire was sequenced with immunoSEQ multiplex PCR; TCRdb's copy has only in-frame clones and lacks some. The sample lists 190,000 or so clones, roughly 50% occurring once. The specimen was CD8+ T cells sorted from blood, collected at week 24, from a patient treated with tofacitinib. These receptors all come from a human donor with alopecia areata. Each CDR3 is given with its conserved first and last residue. Each record gives: J gene, clone size, D gene, V gene, CDR3 DNA, CDR3 protein. D genes are given only for firm matches. A clone size is listed for some rows: how often the clone was seen (once, few, many), or a class if it is expanded.

J: TRBJ2-7
size: .
D: .
V: TRBV29-1
DNA: TGCAGCGTAGCAGGGATCCGCTCCTACGAGCAGTACTTC
CDR3: CSVAGIRSYEQYF

J: TRBJ2-5
size: few
D: .
V: TRBV15
DNA: TGTGCCACCAGCAGAGATGGACTCTTGGAGACCCAGTACTTC
CDR3: CATSRDGLLETQYF

J: TRBJ2-5
size: .
D: TRBD1
V: TRBV27
DNA: TGTGCCAGCAGTTTCCAAGGGACAGGGACACCTTTCGGGACCCAGTACTTC
CDR3: CASSFQGTGTPFGTQYF

J: TRBJ1-1
size: .
D: .
V: TRBV4-1
DNA: TGCGCCAGCAGCCATAACAGGCAGGCGGCTTTCTTT
CDR3: CASSHNRQAAFF

J: TRBJ1-1
size: .
D: .
V: TRBV4-1
DNA: TGCGCCAGCAGCCAAAAAAACGGGGGGCCAGCTTTCTTT
CDR3: CASSQKNGGPAFF

J: TRBJ2-1
size: .
D: TRBD2
V: TRBV7-2
DNA: TGTGCCAGCAGCTTAGTCGCTAGCGGGGGGGCCAATGAGCAGTTCTTC
CDR3: CASSLVASGGANEQFF

J: TRBJ1-5
size: .
D: .
V: TRBV30
DNA: TGTGCCTGGAGTCCCAGGCCCAATCAGCCCCAGCATTTT
CDR3: CAWSPRPNQPQHF

J: TRBJ2-7
size: few
D: TRBD1
V: TRBV15
DNA: TGTGCCACCAGCAGAGGGACACAGGGGTTCGAGCAGTACTTC
CDR3: CATSRGTQGFEQYF

J: TRBJ1-1
size: once
D: .
V: TRBV30
DNA: TGTGCCTGGACCTTATTCCCCCGGGCTTTCTTT
CDR3: CAWTLFPRAFF

J: TRBJ2-5
size: .
D: .
V: TRBV7-7
DNA: TGTGCTAGCAGCTTAAGCAGGGACAAGACCCAGTACTTC
CDR3: CASSLSRDKTQYF

J: TRBJ2-3
size: .
D: TRBD1
V: TRBV2
DNA: TGTGCCAGCAAGGGGTGGTGGTCTGCCGGGACAGGGTTTAGCACAGATACGCAGTATTTT
CDR3: CASKGWWSAGTGFSTDTQYF

J: TRBJ2-7
size: .
D: .
V: TRBV29-1
DNA: TGCAGCGTTGAAGCGGACAAGCCCTACGAGCAGTACTTC
CDR3: CSVEADKPYEQYF

J: TRBJ1-2
size: few
D: TRBD1
V: TRBV29-1
DNA: TGCAGCGTTGAAGGGGACAGGGGATTCGGGACCTATGGCTACACCTTC
CDR3: CSVEGDRGFGTYGYTF

J: TRBJ2-2
size: once
D: .
V: TRBV19
DNA: TGTGCCAGTAGAACACCAAGTTATGCCCTGAACACCGGGGAGCTGTTTTTT
CDR3: CASRTPSYALNTGELFF

J: TRBJ2-5
size: .
D: .
V: TRBV29-1
DNA: TGCAGCGTTCCCCTTCTGCAGCACCACGGGACCCAGTACTTC
CDR3: CSVPLLQHHGTQYF

J: TRBJ1-1
size: .
D: .
V: TRBV4-1
DNA: TGCGCCAGCAGCCAAGCAATGGAGAGGGAGAGTTCCCCTGAAGCTTTCTTT
CDR3: CASSQAMERESSPEAFF

J: TRBJ2-7
size: .
D: .
V: TRBV7-9
DNA: TGTGCCAGCAGCAGGATCTACGAGCAGTACTTC
CDR3: CASSRIYEQYF

J: TRBJ1-5
size: few
D: .
V: TRBV4-1
DNA: TGCGCCAGCAGCCTGGACTTTTTGCAGGGGAGCAATCAGCCCCAGCATTTT
CDR3: CASSLDFLQGSNQPQHF

J: TRBJ2-1
size: .
D: TRBD2
V: TRBV7-8
DNA: TGTGCCAGCAGCTTTTCTAGCGGGGCCTTTGACAATGAGCAGTTCTTC
CDR3: CASSFSSGAFDNEQFF

J: TRBJ1-3
size: .
D: .
V: TRBV19
DNA: TGTGCCAGTAGCCCAGGGGCAGCTGGAAACACCATATATTTT
CDR3: CASSPGAAGNTIYF

J: TRBJ1-5
size: .
D: .
V: TRBV27
DNA: TGTGCCAGCAGTCCAGCGATTAGCAATCAGCCCCAGCATTTT
CDR3: CASSPAISNQPQHF

J: TRBJ2-2
size: .
D: TRBD2
V: TRBV27
DNA: TGTGCCAGCAGTTATCTAGCGGGGGGCACCGGGGAGCTGTTTTTT
CDR3: CASSYLAGGTGELFF

J: TRBJ2-2
size: few
D: .
V: TRBV10-3
DNA: TGTGCCATCAGTGAGTCGGTCGGCACAGGGTTGAACACCGGGGAGCTGTTTTTT
CDR3: CAISESVGTGLNTGELFF

J: TRBJ1-6
size: few
D: TRBD1
V: TRBV19
DNA: TGTGCCAGTAGTCTATGGACAGGGGGAGATTCACCCCTCCACTTT
CDR3: CASSLWTGGDSPLHF

J: TRBJ2-7
size: .
D: .
V: TRBV2
DNA: TGTGCCAGCAGTGTATCTAACCAGGTCCCAGGGTACTACGAGCAGTACTTC
CDR3: CASSVSNQVPGYYEQYF

J: TRBJ1-5
size: .
D: TRBD1
V: TRBV30
DNA: TGTGCCTGGAGCCCAGGGACAGGGTGGAGCAATCAGCCCCAGCATTTT
CDR3: CAWSPGTGWSNQPQHF

J: TRBJ1-2
size: few
D: .
V: TRBV7-9
DNA: TGTGCCAGCAGCTTAAGGGGAGAGAACTATGGCTACACCTTC
CDR3: CASSLRGENYGYTF

J: TRBJ2-6
size: .
D: .
V: TRBV5-4
DNA: TGTGCCAGCAGCTTGGATCTGGGTTTCGGTGGGGCCAACGTCCTGACTTTC
CDR3: CASSLDLGFGGANVLTF